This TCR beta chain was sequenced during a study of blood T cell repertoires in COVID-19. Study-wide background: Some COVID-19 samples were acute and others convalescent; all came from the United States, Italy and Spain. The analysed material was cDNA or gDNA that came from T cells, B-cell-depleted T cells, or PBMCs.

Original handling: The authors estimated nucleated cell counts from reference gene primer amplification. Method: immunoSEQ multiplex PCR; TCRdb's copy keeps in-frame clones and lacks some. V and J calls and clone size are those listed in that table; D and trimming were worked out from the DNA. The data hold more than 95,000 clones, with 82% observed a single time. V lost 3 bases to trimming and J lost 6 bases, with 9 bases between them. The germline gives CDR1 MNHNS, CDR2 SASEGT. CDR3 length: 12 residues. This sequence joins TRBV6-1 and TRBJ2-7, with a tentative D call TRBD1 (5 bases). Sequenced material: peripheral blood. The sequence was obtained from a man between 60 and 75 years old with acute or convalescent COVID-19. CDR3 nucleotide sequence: TGTGCCAGCAGTGACAGGGCTGGCGAGCAGTACTTC. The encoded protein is CASSDRAGEQYF.